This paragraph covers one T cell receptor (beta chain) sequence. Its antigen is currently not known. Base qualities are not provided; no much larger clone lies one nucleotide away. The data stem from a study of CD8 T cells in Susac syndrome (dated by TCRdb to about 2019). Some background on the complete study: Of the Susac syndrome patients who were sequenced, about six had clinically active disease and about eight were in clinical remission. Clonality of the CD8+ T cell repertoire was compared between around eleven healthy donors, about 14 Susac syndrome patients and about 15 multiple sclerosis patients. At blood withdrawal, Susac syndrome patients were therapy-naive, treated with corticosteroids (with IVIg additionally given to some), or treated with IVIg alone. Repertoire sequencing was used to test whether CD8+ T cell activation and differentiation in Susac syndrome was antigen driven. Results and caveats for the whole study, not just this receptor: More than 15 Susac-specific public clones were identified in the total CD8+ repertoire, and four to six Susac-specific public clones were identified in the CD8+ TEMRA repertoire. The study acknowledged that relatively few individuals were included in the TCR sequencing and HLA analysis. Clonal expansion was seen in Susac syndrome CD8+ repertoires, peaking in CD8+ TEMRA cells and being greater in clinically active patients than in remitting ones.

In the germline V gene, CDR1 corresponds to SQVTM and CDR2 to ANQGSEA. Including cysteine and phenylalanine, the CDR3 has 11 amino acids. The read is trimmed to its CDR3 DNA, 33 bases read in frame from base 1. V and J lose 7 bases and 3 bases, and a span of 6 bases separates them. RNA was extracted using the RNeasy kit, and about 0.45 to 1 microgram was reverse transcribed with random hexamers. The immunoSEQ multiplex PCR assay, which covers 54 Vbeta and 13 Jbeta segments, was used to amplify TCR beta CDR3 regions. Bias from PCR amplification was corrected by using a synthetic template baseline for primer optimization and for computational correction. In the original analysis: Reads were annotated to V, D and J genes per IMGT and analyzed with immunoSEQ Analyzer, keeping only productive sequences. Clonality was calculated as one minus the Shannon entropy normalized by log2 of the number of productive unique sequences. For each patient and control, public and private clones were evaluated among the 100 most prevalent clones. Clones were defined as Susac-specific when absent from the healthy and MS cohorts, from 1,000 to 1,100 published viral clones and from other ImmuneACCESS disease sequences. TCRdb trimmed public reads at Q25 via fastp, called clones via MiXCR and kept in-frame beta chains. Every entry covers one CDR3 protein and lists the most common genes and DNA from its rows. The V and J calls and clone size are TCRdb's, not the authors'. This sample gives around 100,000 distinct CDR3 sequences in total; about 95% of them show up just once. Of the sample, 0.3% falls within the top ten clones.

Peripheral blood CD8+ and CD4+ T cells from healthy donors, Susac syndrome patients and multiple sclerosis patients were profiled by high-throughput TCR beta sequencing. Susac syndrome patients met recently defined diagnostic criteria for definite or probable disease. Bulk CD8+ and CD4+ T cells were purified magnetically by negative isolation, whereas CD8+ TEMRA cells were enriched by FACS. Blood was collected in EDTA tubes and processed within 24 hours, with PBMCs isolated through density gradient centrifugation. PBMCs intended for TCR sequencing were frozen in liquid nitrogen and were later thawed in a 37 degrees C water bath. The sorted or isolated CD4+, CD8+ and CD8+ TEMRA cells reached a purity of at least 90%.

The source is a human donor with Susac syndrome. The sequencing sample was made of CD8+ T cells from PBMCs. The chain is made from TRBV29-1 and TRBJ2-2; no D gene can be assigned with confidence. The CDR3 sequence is CSAGDTGELFF. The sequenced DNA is TGCAGCGCTGGGGACACCGGGGAGCTGTTTTTT.